One and the same sample provided the 22 T cell receptor beta chains below, sequenced in a study of CD8+ T cells in alopecia areata (dated by TCRdb to the late 2010s). The library was produced with the immunoSEQ multiplex PCR assay. RNA was extracted from all samples and reverse transcribed into cDNA, which served as template for TCR sequencing. TCRdb retrieved this table from immuneACCESS and kept in-frame rearrangements only. Not all clones are present; in checked studies, unresolved V genes account for under half, and no reason is known for the remainder. The sample contains some 170,000 clones, 67% of them found a single time. Of the sample, about an eighth falls within the top ten clones. The sample's time point label is to be understood as: baseline before oral tofacitinib. Sequences were derived from CD8+ T cells sorted from blood, sampled at week 0. Receptors originate from a human donor with alopecia areata.

The V call is TRBV27, the J call TRBJ2-5; 10 bases match TRBD2. The germline V gene encodes CDR1 MNHEY and CDR2 SMNVEV (reference sequence). CDR3 length equals 14 residues. Trimming at V came to 6 bases and at J to 2 bases, leaving 3 bases not matched to a gene. CDR3 region: CASRTSGVQETQYF. The CDR3 DNA reads as TGTGCCAGCAGAACTAGCGGGGTACAAGAGACCCAGTACTTC.

The rearrangement links TRBV14 to TRBJ1-4; no firm D call. Germline CDR1 is SGHDN and CDR2 is FVKESK. This CDR3 is 17 amino acids long. Trimming left V 2 bases short and J 4 bases short, with 17 bases between. The CDR3 here is CASSQRPISAVNEKLFF. The CDR3 coding sequence is TGTGCCAGCAGCCAAAGGCCTATCTCGGCAGTTAATGAAAAACTGTTTTTT. The full variable domain, its missing parts supplied by reference TRBV14 and TRBJ1-4, is EAGVTQFPSHSVIEKGQTVTLRCDPISGHDNLYWYRRVMGKEIKFLLHFVKESKQDESGMPNNRFLAERTGGTYSTLKVQPAELEDSGVYFCASSQRPISAVNEKLFFGSGTQLSVL.

This chain uses TRBV30 with TRBJ2-2; D gene unclear. Germline lookup yields CDR1 GTSNPN and CDR2 SVGIG (reference sequence). The CDR3 is 12 amino acids. V was clipped by 5 bases and J by 6 bases, with 10 bases between them. Here the CDR3 DNA reads TGTGCCTGGGATCAGTCGGCCGGGGAGCTGTTTTTT. Translated, it gives CAWDQSAGELFF. Full variable domain (rest looked up from reference TRBV30 and TRBJ2-2): SQTIHQWPATLVQPVGSPLSLECTVEGTSNPNLYWYRQAAGRGLQLLFYSVGIGQISSEVPQNLSASRPQDRQFILSSKKLLLSDSGFYLCAWDQSAGELFFGEGSRLTVL.

This chain links TRBV5-6 with TRBJ1-2; TRBD1 is a possible D gene (6 bases). The V end was cut by 4 bases, the J end by 6 bases, with 13 bases between. CDR3 length equals 13 residues. The germline V gene has CDR1 SGHDT and CDR2 YYEEEE. The CDR3, as DNA: TGTGCCAGCAGCCCCGGGACACTCGATGGCTACACCTTC. Translated, it gives CASSPGTLDGYTF.

CDR3: CASSFGTGFYNEQFF. CDR3 DNA sequence: TGTGCCAGCAGCTTTGGGACAGGGTTCTACAATGAGCAGTTCTTC. The chain carries TRBV5-6 and TRBJ2-1; 9 positions match TRBD1. CDR1 and CDR2 (germline): SGHDT, YYEEEE. This CDR3 comprises 15 residues. The junction had 3 bases not matched to a gene; V was cut back by 2 bases and J by 3 bases.

The chain is built from TRBV30 and TRBJ1-1; D is possibly TRBD1 (5 bases). This CDR3 region has 12 residues. V was cut by 0 bases and J by 7 bases, with 9 bases left in between. Germline V CDR1 and CDR2: GTSNPN, SVGIG (reference sequence). Here the CDR3 reads CAWSVRRGEAFF. The CDR3 region has the DNA TGTGCCTGGAGTGTACGAAGGGGTGAAGCTTTCTTT.

V usage is TRBV4-1 and J usage is TRBJ2-2, with D perhaps assigned TRBD1 or TRBD2 (6 bases each). From germline, CDR1 is MGHRA and CDR2 YSYEKL. V lost 1 base and J 13 bases, leaving 19 bases between the germline ends. This CDR3 comprises 15 residues. CDR3 DNA sequence: TGCGCCAGCAGCCAAGCGCGGGACATCGTGACAACGCTGTTTTTT. This gives the protein CASSQARDIVTTLFF.

The chain recombines TRBV5-1 with TRBJ1-5, with D possibly TRBD1 on 5 matching bases. V lost 2 bases, J lost 6 bases, and 15 bases lay in between. CDR1 is SGHRS and CDR2 is YFSETQ in the germline V gene. The CDR3 has 15 residues. The CDR3 DNA reads TGCGCCAGCAGCTTCGGGACGGACGGGCGTCAGCCCCAGCATTTT. Translation: CASSFGTDGRQPQHF.

This chain joins TRBV7-2 and TRBJ2-5; D gene ambiguous. Trimming pared 4 bases from V and 5 bases from J, leaving 8 bases between. The CDR3 spans 12 residues. Germline values: CDR1 SGHTA, CDR2 FQGNSA. CDR3 DNA: TGTGCCAGCAGCTGGCCCCCGGAGACCCAGTACTTC. As protein: CASSWPPETQYF. Full variable domain (rest looked up from reference TRBV7-2 and TRBJ2-5): GAGVSQSPSNKVTEKGKDVELRCDPISGHTALYWYRQSLGQGLEFLIYFQGNSAPDKSGLPSDRFSAERTGGSVSTLTIQRTQQEDSAVYLCASSWPPETQYFGPGTRLLVL.

This clone was observed a few times. The chain links TRBV10-3 to TRBJ1-2, with TRBD1 identical over 8 bases. The CDR3 runs to 14 residues. Germline CDR1 ENHRY, CDR2 SYGVKD. Trimming removed 4 bases from V and 7 bases from J; junction bases left unmatched: 8. CDR3 sequence: CAISAGRGQGGYTF. DNA for the CDR3: TGTGCCATCAGTGCGGGCAGGGGGCAAGGTGGCTACACCTTC.

V is TRBV5-6 and J is TRBJ2-7, with a tentative D call TRBD2 (5 bases). The CDR3 runs to 14 residues. Trimming cost V 0 bases and J 4 bases, with 11 bases left between them. Germline CDR1 SGHDT, CDR2 YYEEEE. The CDR3: CASSLAARGYEQYF. DNA of the CDR3: TGTGCCAGCAGCTTGGCCGCTCGGGGATACGAGCAGTACTTC.

V usage is TRBV11-2 and J usage is TRBJ2-5; D may be TRBD2 (5 bases). Germline lookup yields CDR1 SGHAT and CDR2 FQNNGV. The length of the CDR3 is 15 residues. The germline V and J ends were trimmed by 1 base and 4 bases, with 13 bases remaining between them. CDR3 DNA: TGTGCCAGCAGCTTAGGGGTGGCGGGTCCAGAGACCCAGTACTTC. Translating gives CASSLGVAGPETQYF.

This clone has only one observation. The chain couples TRBV5-6 to TRBJ2-7; D gene unclear. The germline V gene has CDR1 SGHDT and CDR2 YYEEEE. The CDR3 is 15 amino acids. V lost 0 bases and J 2 bases, leaving 12 bases between the germline ends. CDR3 DNA: TGTGCCAGCAGCTTGGGGGCGGCCGCCCCCTACGAGCAGTACTTC. It codes for CASSLGAAAPYEQYF. Supplemented by reference TRBV5-6 and TRBJ2-7, the full variable domain reads DAGVTQSPTHLIKTRGQQVTLRCSPKSGHDTVSWYQQALGQGPQFIFQYYEEEERQRGNFPDRFSGHQFPNYSSELNVNALLLGDSALYLCASSLGAAAPYEQYFGPGTRLTVT.

The V and J genes are TRBV10-3 and TRBJ2-7; the D is unclear. Trimming cost V 3 bases and J 3 bases, with 6 bases left between them. The length of the CDR3 is 12 residues. Germline V gene sequence: CDR1 ENHRY, CDR2 SYGVKD. DNA for the CDR3: TGTGCCATCAGTGACCTGGTCTACGAGCAGTACTTC. The encoded protein is CAISDLVYEQYF.

The chain has TRBV6-5 and TRBJ2-7; a weak D match, TRBD2 (5 bases). CDR1 is MNHEY and CDR2 is SVGAGI in the germline V gene. V lost 4 bases and J lost 1, with 14 bases in between. The CDR3 runs to 15 residues. CDR3 amino acids: CASSSGLSRSYEQYF. In DNA form, the CDR3 reads TGTGCCAGCAGTTCCGGACTCTCCCGGTCCTACGAGCAGTACTTC.

The chain is built from TRBV30 and TRBJ1-2; 7 bases match TRBD1. CDR3 length: 14 residues. The germline V gene encodes CDR1 GTSNPN and CDR2 SVGIG (reference sequence). V gave up 4 bases and J gave up 3 bases; unmatched junction bases: 8. Here the CDR3 reads CAWIMTGTHYGYTF. The CDR3 DNA reads as TGTGCCTGGATAATGACAGGGACCCACTATGGCTACACCTTC.

This clone was observed a single time. This rearrangement joins TRBV29-1 to TRBJ1-2; 9 bases match TRBD1. The germline gives CDR1 SQVTM, CDR2 ANQGSEA. The CDR3 extends over 14 amino acids. The V gene end was trimmed by 5 bases and the J gene end by 2 bases; junction bases not matched to a gene: 6. The CDR3 DNA is TGCAGCGTTAACAGGGGGCGGGAAAACTATGGCTACACCTTC. It translates to CSVNRGRENYGYTF.

V and J are TRBV5-1 and TRBJ1-1; TRBD1 matches at 7 bases. Germline lookup yields CDR1 SGHRS and CDR2 YFSETQ. This CDR3 contains 14 residues. V shed 5 bases, J shed 1 base, and the junction held 5 bases outside the gene matches. The CDR3 DNA is TGCGCCAGCAGAAACAGGGGTCCGAACACTGAAGCTTTCTTT. Protein sequence: CASRNRGPNTEAFF.

The chain is built from TRBV27 and TRBJ2-3; no definite D call. The V gene's germline CDR1 is MNHEY and CDR2 SMNVEV (reference sequence). The ends were cut back, 0 bases at V and 2 bases at J, with 9 bases in the middle. The CDR3 consists of 15 residues. The CDR3 is CASSLSLVPTDTQYF. CDR3 nucleotide sequence: TGTGCCAGCAGTTTATCACTCGTTCCCACAGATACGCAGTATTTT.

The chain carries TRBV27 and TRBJ1-6; tentatively, D is TRBD1 (6 bases). Trimming took 10 bases from V and 4 from J, leaving 14 bases between them. The germline CDR1 and CDR2 sequences are MNHEY and SMNVEV (reference sequence). This CDR3 has 14 residues. CDR3: CATRGGLYNSPLHF. The CDR3 nucleotides are TGTGCCACCCGAGGGGGACTGTATAATTCACCCCTCCACTTT.

The genes are TRBV14 and TRBJ2-7, with D tentatively TRBD1 (5 bases). The V gene's germline CDR1 is SGHDN and CDR2 FVKESK. V was clipped by 0 bases and J by 1 base, with 10 bases between them. The CDR3 runs to 15 residues. The CDR3 here is CASSQEDTISYEQYF. The DNA for the CDR3 is TGTGCCAGCAGCCAAGAGGACACGATATCCTACGAGCAGTACTTC.

The chain recombines TRBV4-1 with TRBJ2-1; the D gene is possibly TRBD2 (5 bases). The germline V gene has CDR1 MGHRA and CDR2 YSYEKL. The CDR3 is 17 amino acids. The V end was cut by 0 bases, the J end by 4 bases, with 16 bases between. This CDR3 reads CASSQDSVSDLYNEQFF. CDR3 DNA sequence: TGCGCCAGCAGCCAAGATAGCGTCAGCGATCTATACAATGAGCAGTTCTTC.